The 9 T cell receptor beta chains below all came from one sample that was sequenced in a study of blood T cell repertoires in COVID-19 (dated by TCRdb to about 2020). The library was built by means of the immunoSEQ multiplex PCR assay. Entries here come from immuneACCESS through TCRdb and include only in-frame sequences with V and J called. Some clones fail to appear in such tables; in the studies checked, an unresolved V gene covers under half of the shortfall, and the cause of the remainder is unknown. The sample table records about 210,000 clones; 75% to 85% of these occur just once. The ten largest clones take up about 2% of the sample. Sequencing used peripheral blood. The receptors originated from a man between 40 and 49 years old who had recovered from COVID-19.

The V gene is TRBV29-1, the J gene TRBJ2-7; TRBD2 agrees at 8 bases. V was pared by 1 base and J by 7 bases, with 12 bases of the junction left unmatched. This CDR3 is 15 amino acids long. The germline V gene encodes CDR1 SQVTM and CDR2 ANQGSEA. CDR3 bases: TGCAGCGTTGAAGGTCGGTTAGCGGGAAGTAGGGAGCAGTACTTC. It translates to CSVEGRLAGSREQYF.

This rearrangement joins TRBV6-6 to TRBJ1-5, with D unresolved. Germline assignment: CDR1 MNHNY and CDR2 SVGAGI (reference sequence). The CDR3 consists of 13 residues. V dropped 4 bases and J dropped 3 bases, with 7 bases sitting between them. CDR3: CASSFLFNQPQHF. The CDR3 coding sequence is TGTGCCAGCAGTTTTCTCTTCAATCAGCCCCAGCATTTT.

The chain joins TRBV9 to TRBJ2-5; weak D call: TRBD2 (5 bases). CDR1 is SGDLS and CDR2 is YYNGEE in the germline V gene. Deletions cut 4 bases from V and 4 bases from J, with 14 bases between. This CDR3 region has 14 residues. The CDR3 reads CASSLHLEAETQYF. In DNA, the CDR3 is TGTGCCAGCAGCCTACATTTGGAGGCAGAGACCCAGTACTTC.

The chain has TRBV7-9 and TRBJ1-4; weak D call: TRBD1 (5 bases). In germline, CDR1 is SEHNR, CDR2 FQNEAQ (reference sequence). Trimming took off 3 bases at V and 0 bases at J, with 11 bases between the two ends. The CDR3 is 16 amino acids. The CDR3 spells CASSFKRQSTNEKLFF. In DNA form, the CDR3 reads TGTGCCAGCAGCTTCAAACGACAGTCAACTAATGAAAAACTGTTTTTT.

The J gene is TRBJ2-3, the V gene TRBV2; D ambiguous. CDR1 and CDR2 (germline): SNHLY, FYNNEI. CDR3 length: 14 residues. The ends were cut back, 4 bases at V and 2 bases at J, with 10 bases in the middle. CDR3 protein: CASSVSTITDTQYF. In DNA form, the CDR3 reads TGTGCCAGCAGTGTTTCTACGATCACAGATACGCAGTATTTT. The whole variable domain, remainder taken from reference TRBV2 and TRBJ2-3, is EPEVTQTPSHQVTQMGQEVILRCVPISNHLYFYWYRQILGQKVEFLVSFYNNEISEKSEIFDDQFSVERPDGSNFTLKIRSTKLEDSAMYFCASSVSTITDTQYFGPGTRLTVL.

This chain links TRBV4-1 with TRBJ2-7; D gene ambiguous. V lost 4 bases to trimming and J lost 5 bases, with 12 bases between them. Germline V gene sequence: CDR1 MGHRA, CDR2 YSYEKL. This CDR3 is 13 amino acids long. In DNA, the CDR3 is TGCGCCAGCAGCCCAGTTTCCATAAACGAGCAGTACTTC. It codes for CASSPVSINEQYF.

This clone is a singleton in its sample. The gene calls are TRBV6-1 and TRBJ2-7; TRBD1 agrees at 9 bases. Germline loops: CDR1 MNHNS, CDR2 SASEGT. V was pared by 1 base and J by 3 bases, with 1 base of the junction left unmatched. CDR3 length equals 14 residues. As DNA, the CDR3 is TGTGCCAGCAGTGAAGGACAGGGGGTCTACGAGCAGTACTTC. It codes for CASSEGQGVYEQYF.

The V gene is TRBV9, the J gene TRBJ2-7; 7 bases are shared with TRBD1. The CDR3 contains 14 residues. Trimming at V came to 6 bases and at J to 3 bases, leaving 9 bases not matched to a gene. Germline CDR1 reads SGDLS; CDR2 reads YYNGEE. The CDR3 sequence: CASNKGGYGYEQYF. The DNA of the CDR3 is TGTGCCAGCAACAAAGGGGGCTATGGCTACGAGCAGTACTTC.

This clone was recorded a few times. The rearrangement joins TRBV2 to TRBJ1-3; 9 bases align to TRBD1. The CDR3 totals 16 residues. V was pared by 5 bases and J by 3 bases, with 8 bases of the junction left unmatched. In germline, CDR1 is SNHLY, CDR2 FYNNEI. The CDR3 coding sequence is TGTGCCAGCAGTTTCTCCCGGGGACAGGGTGGAAACACCATATATTTT. Translated: CASSFSRGQGGNTIYF.